The clone carrying this T cell receptor beta chain is medium-sized within its sample. The antigen is undetermined. This sample stems from a study of cytomegalovirus exposure and HLA in healthy donors. Researchers ran the PCR with 60 Vbeta and 13 Jbeta primers. TCRdb keeps only in-frame clones here, not all; method: immunoSEQ multiplex PCR. Among 150,000 or so clones, 60% to 85% were seen once, and the ten largest hold around 13%. Study-wide results and caveats: A likely sequencing artifact accounted for one observed cluster of highly shared sequence variants. A later look showed TCR association rates differing by HLA locus, highest for DRB1 and lowest for HLA-C.

What was sequenced was PBMCs. This TCR was sampled from a man aged 35-49 years in good health and CMV-seropositive.

This CDR3 is CASSLAGSTDTQYF. The CDR3 region has the DNA TGTGCCAGCAGCTTGGCGGGGAGCACAGATACGCAGTATTTT. This rearrangement joins TRBV5-4 to TRBJ2-3, with D perhaps matching TRBD2 (5 bases). Germline V gene lookup returns CDR1 SGHNT and CDR2 YYREEE (reference sequence). The CDR3 has 14 residues. Deletions cut 0 bases from V and 0 bases from J, with 5 bases between.